This TCR beta chain is drawn from a study of T-cell memory formation after mild COVID-19. The overall study: The study found TCR clusters largely donor specific.

As regards this clonotype: Its specificity is unknown.

This CDR3 spans 16 amino acids. V lost 0 bases and J lost 3, with 15 bases in between. Germline V gene sequence: CDR1 KGHSH, CDR2 LQKENI. From 5'RACE with constant-segment primers came TCR alpha and TCR beta cDNA libraries that carried sample barcodes and UMIs. TCRdb reprocessed the 5' RACE reads with MiXCR, giving one entry per CDR3 protein. The data show roughly 110,000 distinct CDR3 sequences, with 9.5% to 15% seen just once and 27% held by the top ten. Study-wide findings and caveats: The authors did not confirm SARS-CoV-2 specificity of second-wave clones peaking day 37. The study detected some responding clones in pre-infection memory, suggesting cross-reactive memory joined.

The genes are TRBV18 and TRBJ2-7; a possible D gene is TRBD2 (6 bases). The sequenced material came from PBMCs or a T cell subset sorted from them (not recorded which). This clonotype was obtained from an adult woman who had mild COVID-19 (a few samples of this study predate the infection). Cell type and time point are not known. CDR3 in amino acids: CASSPPEGLVHYEQYF. The CDR3 region has the DNA TGTGCCAGCTCACCACCGGAGGGATTGGTTCACTACGAGCAGTACTTC.